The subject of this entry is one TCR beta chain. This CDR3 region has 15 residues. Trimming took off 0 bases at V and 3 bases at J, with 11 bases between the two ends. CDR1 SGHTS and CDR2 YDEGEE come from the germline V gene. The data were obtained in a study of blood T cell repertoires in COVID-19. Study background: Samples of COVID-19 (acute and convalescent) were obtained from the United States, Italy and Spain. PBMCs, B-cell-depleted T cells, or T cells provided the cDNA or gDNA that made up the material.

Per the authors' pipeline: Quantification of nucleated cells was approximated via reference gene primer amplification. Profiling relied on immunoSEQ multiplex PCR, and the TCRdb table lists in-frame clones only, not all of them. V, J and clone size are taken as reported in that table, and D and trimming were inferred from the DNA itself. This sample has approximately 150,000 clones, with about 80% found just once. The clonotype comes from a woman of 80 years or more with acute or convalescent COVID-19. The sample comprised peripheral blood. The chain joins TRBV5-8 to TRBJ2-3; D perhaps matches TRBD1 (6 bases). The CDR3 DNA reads TGTGCCAGCAGCTTGGAACGGCAGGGGACAGATACGCAGTATTTT. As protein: CASSLERQGTDTQYF. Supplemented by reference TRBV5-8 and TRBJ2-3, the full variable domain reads EAGVTQSPTHLIKTRGQQATLRCSPISGHTSVYWYQQALGLGLQFLLWYDEGEERNRGNFPPRFSGRQFPNYSSELNVNALELEDSALYLCASSLERQGTDTQYFGPGTRLTVL.